The next 25 T cell receptor beta chains were all read from a single sample in a study of blood T cell repertoires in COVID-19. Sequencing was performed with immunoSEQ multiplex PCR; in TCRdb, only in-frame clones are kept and a portion is missing. The sample has about 120,000 clones; 75% to 90% are singletons. The sequencing input was peripheral blood. The receptors were gathered from a woman aged 65 to 85 with acute or convalescent COVID-19.

The chain recombines TRBV6-6 with TRBJ2-2; D call uncertain. CDR3 size: 19 residues. Germline V gene lookup returns CDR1 MNHNY and CDR2 SVGAGI (reference sequence). Deletions cut 5 bases from V and 6 bases from J, with 28 bases between. CDR3: CASSRAPPGPLSDAGELFF. DNA for the CDR3: TGTGCCAGCAGTCGAGCACCACCGGGTCCTCTAAGTGACGCCGGGGAGCTGTTTTTT.

Only one count was recorded for this clone. J is TRBJ1-2 and V is TRBV7-2, with D perhaps matching TRBD1 (6 bases). This CDR3 has 14 amino acids. The V gene's germline CDR1 is SGHTA and CDR2 FQGNSA. Trimming took off 8 bases at V and 0 bases at J, with 13 bases between the two ends. The CDR3: CASGYRATNYGYTF. The CDR3 region has the DNA TGTGCCAGCGGATACAGGGCAACTAACTATGGCTACACCTTC.

The chain carries TRBV5-1 and TRBJ2-7; weak D call: TRBD1 (5 bases). There are 11 residues in the CDR3. Germline V gene sequence: CDR1 SGHRS, CDR2 YFSETQ. V lost 4 bases to trimming and J lost 6 bases, with 8 bases between them. CDR3 nucleotide sequence: TGCGCCAGCAGCAGGGGCACCGAGCAGTACTTC. Translated, it gives CASSRGTEQYF.

This chain links TRBV19 with TRBJ1-2, with 10 bases identical to TRBD1. The CDR3 totals 17 residues. Trimming cost V 1 base and J 4 bases; bases outside gene matches: 9. The germline V gene has CDR1 LNHDA and CDR2 SQIVND (reference sequence). The CDR3 sequence: CASSIGAGTGESYGYTF. The CDR3 coding sequence is TGTGCCAGTAGTATAGGGGCCGGGACAGGGGAATCCTATGGCTACACCTTC.

This rearrangement joins TRBV18 to TRBJ1-5; no firm D call. CDR1 and CDR2 (germline): KGHSH, LQKENI. V lost 2 bases to trimming and J lost 0 bases, with 14 bases between them. The CDR3 totals 17 residues. CDR3 nucleotide sequence: TGTGCCAGCTCACCATATAAAGAACATCATAGCAATCAGCCCCAGCATTTT. Protein product: CASSPYKEHHSNQPQHF.

This chain uses TRBV19 with TRBJ1-2, with 7 bases fitting TRBD1. Germline CDR1 reads LNHDA; CDR2 reads SQIVND (reference sequence). The CDR3 is made up of 13 amino acids. J gave up 5 bases and V 11 bases, and 11 bases lay outside the gene matches. The CDR3, as DNA: TGTGCCTGTACGACGGGACAGCTTTATGGCTACACCTTC. Residues: CACTTGQLYGYTF.

The rearrangement uses TRBV2 and TRBJ2-7, with D hard to call. Germline V CDR1 and CDR2: SNHLY, FYNNEI. CDR3 length: 12 amino acids. Trimming removed 5 bases from V and 3 bases from J, with 8 bases in between. The CDR3: CASSPVYYEQYF. For the CDR3, the DNA is TGTGCCAGCAGTCCAGTATACTACGAGCAGTACTTC.

This clone appeared once. V is TRBV4-2 and J is TRBJ2-7; 11 nucleotides agree with TRBD1. The CDR3 extends over 15 amino acids. Germline CDR1 reads LGHNA; CDR2 reads YNFKEQ. V lost 1 base to trimming and J lost 5 bases; unmatched junction nucleotides: 4. This chain's CDR3 is CASSQADRGLDEQYF. CDR3 coding DNA: TGTGCCAGCAGCCAAGCGGACAGGGGGCTCGACGAGCAGTACTTC.

V is TRBV28 and J is TRBJ2-2, with 8 nucleotides matching TRBD1. CDR1 is MDHEN and CDR2 is SYDVKM in the germline V gene. The CDR3 runs 15 residues. The junction had 9 bases not matched to a gene; V was cut back by 7 bases and J by 5 bases. The CDR3: CASTTGQELTGELFF. The CDR3 DNA sequence: TGTGCCAGCACCACGGGACAGGAACTAACCGGGGAGCTGTTTTTT.

The chain has TRBV11-2 and TRBJ2-2, with a possible D match to TRBD2 (6 bases). The CDR3 covers 12 residues. The germline V gene encodes CDR1 SGHAT and CDR2 FQNNGV. The V end was cut by 5 bases, the J end by 9 bases, with 10 bases between. CDR3 protein: CASSAGRRELFF. CDR3 nucleotide sequence: TGTGCCAGCAGCGCAGGGAGGCGGGAGCTGTTTTTT.

The rearrangement links TRBV6-5 to TRBJ1-3, with D possibly being TRBD1 (6 bases). V gave up 6 bases and J gave up 0 bases, with 6 bases separating them. This CDR3 contains 13 residues. Germline V gene data show CDR1 as MNHEY and CDR2 as SVGAGI. CDR3 protein: CASRTGSGNTIYF. For the CDR3, the DNA is TGTGCCAGCAGGACAGGCTCTGGAAACACCATATATTTT.

In its sample, this clone was seen a few times. This chain connects TRBV9 to TRBJ1-2, with D maybe TRBD1 (6 bases). Germline assignment: CDR1 SGDLS and CDR2 YYNGEE. The CDR3 contains 15 residues. V lost 2 bases and J 0 bases, leaving 11 bases between the germline ends. The CDR3 DNA follows: TGTGCCAGCAGCGTCGGACAGACGCCTAACTATGGCTACACCTTC. Translation gives CASSVGQTPNYGYTF.

This clone is large (0.1 to 1%) by share. The chain is built from TRBV3-1 (or the pseudogene TRBV3-2) and TRBJ2-1, with TRBD2 identical over 10 bases. CDR1 and CDR2 (germline): LGHDT, YNNKEL (reference sequence). The CDR3 runs 13 residues. The trim removed 4 bases at V and 10 bases at J, leaving 4 bases unmatched. Written as DNA, the CDR3 is TGTGCCAGCAGCCGCCAAGCGGGAGGGGAGCAGTTCTTC. Encoded protein: CASSRQAGGEQFF.

This chain joins TRBV10-2 and TRBJ2-1, with 8 bases aligning to TRBD2. Germline assignment: CDR1 WSHSY and CDR2 SAAADI. This CDR3 spans 13 amino acids. The V segment lost 4 bases and the J segment 8 bases; nucleotides outside the gene matches: 4. The CDR3 protein is CASSGGLVDEQFF. The DNA for the CDR3 is TGCGCCAGCAGTGGGGGACTAGTTGATGAGCAGTTCTTC.

The chain recombines TRBV27 with TRBJ2-3; 8 nucleotides line up with TRBD1. With V trimmed by 4 bases and J by 0 bases, 6 bases remained unmatched. The CDR3 spans 16 residues. The germline gives CDR1 MNHEY, CDR2 SMNVEV (reference sequence). This CDR3 reads CASSSPNRGSTDTQYF. DNA for the CDR3: TGTGCCAGCAGTTCGCCCAACAGGGGGAGCACAGATACGCAGTATTTT.

The chain links TRBV12-3 or TRBV12-4 to TRBJ2-1; D may be TRBD1 (5 bases). The length of the CDR3 is 12 residues. V was shortened by 7 bases and J by 10 bases, with 14 bases between the two germline ends. The CDR3 sequence is CASTSGAGEQFF. The CDR3 nucleotides are TGTGCCAGCACCTCTGGGGCCGGCGAGCAGTTCTTC.

This clone appeared a single time. This chain connects TRBV2 to TRBJ2-1, with 9 bases identical to TRBD2. The CDR3 has 15 residues. The V gene end was trimmed by 2 bases and the J gene end by 6 bases; junction bases not matched to a gene: 5. Germline V gene data show CDR1 as SNHLY and CDR2 as FYNNEI. The CDR3 protein is CASSELRGGSNEQFF. Here the CDR3 DNA reads TGTGCCAGCAGTGAACTGCGGGGGGGCTCCAATGAGCAGTTCTTC.

This clone was counted once. The chain carries TRBV28 and TRBJ1-6; perhaps TRBD1 as D (5 bases). V was cut by 9 bases and J by 9 bases, with 15 bases left in between. There are 13 residues in the CDR3. Germline CDR1 and CDR2: MDHEN and SYDVKM. CDR3 DNA: TGTGCCAGAGAGTGGGGCCTGGGTTCACCCCTCCACTTT. The encoded protein is CAREWGLGSPLHF. The variable domain in full, with the rest retrieved from reference TRBV28 and TRBJ1-6, is DVKVTQSSRYLVKRTGEKVFLECVQDMDHENMFWYRQDPGLGLRLIYFSYDVKMKEKGDIPEGYSVSREKKERFSLILESASTNQTSMYLCAREWGLGSPLHFGNGTRLTVT.

This chain joins TRBV7-6 and TRBJ2-1, with 9 bases lining up with TRBD2. V shed 4 bases, J shed 8 bases, and the junction held 18 bases outside the gene matches. Germline V gene data show CDR1 as SGHVS and CDR2 as FNYEAQ. The CDR3 is 18 amino acids. The CDR3 protein is CASSSSAPLAGGPDEQFF. CDR3 coding DNA: TGTGCCAGCAGCTCCAGCGCCCCTCTCGCGGGGGGGCCCGATGAGCAGTTCTTC. Filled out from reference TRBV7-6 and TRBJ2-1, the complete variable domain reads GAGVSQSPRYKVTKRGQDVALRCDPISGHVSLYWYRQALGQGPEFLTYFNYEAQQDKSGLPNDRFSAERPEGSISTLTIQRTEQRDSAMYRCASSSSAPLAGGPDEQFFGPGTRLTVL.

The V and J genes are TRBV30 and TRBJ1-2; TRBD1 agrees at 10 bases. There are 17 residues in the CDR3. Germline trimming cut 6 bases from V and 0 bases from J; bases unmatched to any gene: 13. The germline gives CDR1 GTSNPN, CDR2 SVGIG (reference sequence). The CDR3 loop reads CACHITPGTGANYGYTF. The CDR3 DNA sequence: TGTGCCTGCCACATAACCCCCGGGACAGGGGCTAACTATGGCTACACCTTC.

V is TRBV4-1 and J is TRBJ1-2, with 8 bases aligning to TRBD1. Trimming removed 1 base from V and 5 bases from J; junction bases left unmatched: 6. CDR3 size: 15 residues. Germline V gene sequence: CDR1 MGHRA, CDR2 YSYEKL. The chain's CDR3 is CASSQAGQAIYGYTF. Here the CDR3 DNA reads TGCGCCAGCAGCCAAGCGGGACAGGCAATTTATGGCTACACCTTC.

Written as DNA, the CDR3 is TGTGCCAGCAGCAGACAGGGGGATGTGGTGTACTTC. Translating it yields CASSRQGDVVYF. This chain links TRBV27 with TRBJ2-7; 9 nucleotides line up with TRBD1. Trimming removed 6 bases from V and 12 bases from J; junction bases left unmatched: 9. This CDR3 has 12 residues. Germline CDR1 MNHEY, CDR2 SMNVEV (reference sequence).

This clone was counted a few times. This CDR3 reads CASSYQGGKVTEAFF. The CDR3 coding sequence is TGTGCCAGCAGCTATCAAGGGGGCAAGGTGACTGAAGCTTTCTTT. The gene calls are TRBV7-6 and TRBJ1-1, with 7 bases lining up with TRBD1. In germline, CDR1 is SGHVS, CDR2 FNYEAQ. The CDR3 has 15 residues. V gave up 4 bases and J gave up 5 bases; unmatched junction bases: 10.

This clone came up a few times. V usage is TRBV15 and J usage is TRBJ1-4; no clear D. Germline V CDR1 and CDR2: LNHNV, YYDKDF (reference sequence). The CDR3 consists of 12 residues. V was cut by 4 bases and J by 10 bases, with 10 bases left in between. CDR3 in amino acids: CATSIDLVKLFF. CDR3 nucleotides: TGTGCCACCAGCATAGACCTAGTAAAACTGTTTTTT. The complete variable domain, with remaining parts taken from reference TRBV15 and TRBJ1-4, reads DAMVIQNPRYQVTQFGKPVTLSCSQTLNHNVMYWYQQKSSQAPKLLFHYYDKDFNNEADTPDNFQSRRPNTSFCFLDIRSPGLGDTAMYLCATSIDLVKLFFGSGTQLSVL.

DNA of the CDR3: TGTGCCAGCAGTTTCCGCGCTAACTATGGCTACACCTTC. Translated: CASSFRANYGYTF. The chain is built from TRBV27 and TRBJ1-2; D gene uncertain. CDR1 is MNHEY and CDR2 is SMNVEV in the germline V gene (reference sequence). CDR3 size: 13 residues. V shed 3 bases and J shed 0 bases, with 5 bases lying between them.